This T cell receptor beta chain derives from a study of CD8 T cells in ankylosing spondylitis. General study findings and limits: Previous work reported some of these motif variants in the synovial fluid and blood of reactive arthritis.

In this sample, this clonotype turned up a few times. Its antigen is not identified. TCRdb recomputed calls from the 5' RACE reads with MiXCR, one row per CDR3 protein. The repertoire holds about 180,000 distinct CDR3 sequences, with approximately 10% as singletons. Trimming left V 0 bases short and J 2 bases short, with 8 bases between. CDR3 size: 14 residues. CDR1 is SGDLS and CDR2 is YYNGEE in the germline V gene. This receptor was identified in a female donor with ankylosing spondylitis or in good health (not recorded which). V gene TRBV9 combines with J gene TRBJ2-5; D is undetermined. Sequencing was carried out using blood, either unsorted or a sorted T cell fraction (not recorded which). CDR3 loop: CASSVEGSQETQYF. CDR3 bases: TGTGCCAGCAGCGTAGAAGGCAGTCAAGAGACCCAGTACTTC.